The 12 T cell receptor beta chains below all came from one sample that was sequenced in a study of blood T cell repertoires in COVID-19. Only in-frame clones appear in the TCRdb table, and some are missing; sequencing was by immunoSEQ multiplex PCR. The sample carries 150,000 to 200,000 clones, over 80% recorded once. Sequencing was performed on peripheral blood. These TCRs come from a man aged 65 to 85 who had recovered from COVID-19.

The V and J genes are TRBV3-1 (or the pseudogene TRBV3-2) and TRBJ2-7; possible D gene TRBD1, 6 bases. From germline, CDR1 is LGHDT and CDR2 YNNKEL (reference sequence). The CDR3 loop spans 13 amino acids. Trimming took 4 bases from V and 5 from J, leaving 12 bases between them. The CDR3 here is CASSPQGTDEQYF. The DNA for the CDR3 is TGTGCCAGCAGCCCGCAGGGGACCGACGAGCAGTACTTC.

The sample holds a few counts of this clone. The rearrangement uses TRBV4-1 and TRBJ2-1; 7 positions match TRBD2. Germline CDR1 and CDR2: MGHRA and YSYEKL. The trim removed 1 base at V and 6 bases at J, leaving 18 bases unmatched. The CDR3 consists of 19 residues. CDR3 residues: CASSQASGSNPSPLNEQFF. The DNA of the CDR3 is TGCGCCAGCAGCCAAGCTAGCGGTAGTAATCCATCCCCTCTCAATGAGCAGTTCTTC.

V is TRBV11-2 and J is TRBJ1-3; D is uncertain. Trimming removed 3 bases at V and 8 bases at J, with 11 bases between. CDR1 and CDR2 (germline): SGHAT, FQNNGV. This CDR3 has 13 residues. The CDR3: CASSFTRRDTIYF. CDR3 coding DNA: TGTGCCAGCAGCTTCACTAGACGGGACACCATATATTTT. The variable domain in full, with the rest retrieved from reference TRBV11-2 and TRBJ1-3, is EAGVAQSPRYKIIEKRQSVAFWCNPISGHATLYWYQQILGQGPKLLIQFQNNGVVDDSQLPKDRFSAERLKGVDSTLKIQPAKLEDSAVYLCASSFTRRDTIYFGEGSWLTVV.

The V gene is TRBV4-1, the J gene TRBJ2-1; 13 bases are a match to TRBD2. The CDR3 extends over 15 amino acids. V dropped 2 bases and J dropped 7; count of bases not matched to a gene: 2. Germline V gene sequence: CDR1 MGHRA, CDR2 YSYEKL. CDR3 residues: CASSQTGLAGNEQFF. The CDR3 DNA reads TGCGCCAGCAGCCAAACGGGACTAGCGGGAAATGAGCAGTTCTTC.

The genes are TRBV3-1 (or the pseudogene TRBV3-2) and TRBJ1-2, with 10 bases identical to TRBD1. The CDR3 loop spans 16 amino acids. Germline V CDR1 and CDR2: LGHDT, YNNKEL (reference sequence). The J segment lost 5 bases and the V segment lost 1 base, leaving 7 bases of the junction unmatched. The CDR3 bases are TGTGCCAGCAGCCAAGGATTAGGGGACAGGGGTTATGGCTACACCTTC. It translates to CASSQGLGDRGYGYTF.

V usage is TRBV3-1 (or the pseudogene TRBV3-2) and J usage is TRBJ1-5; D gene uncertain. CDR1 and CDR2 (germline): LGHDT, YNNKEL (reference sequence). This CDR3 is built from 15 residues. V was cut by 0 bases and J by 4 bases, with 10 bases left in between. CDR3 sequence (DNA): TGTGCCAGCAGCCAAGATTTGACATCTAATCAGCCCCAGCATTTT. Translating gives CASSQDLTSNQPQHF.

V is TRBV6-5 and J is TRBJ2-1, with 14 bases identical to TRBD2. The CDR3 is 15 amino acids. CDR1 MNHEY and CDR2 SVGAGI come from the germline V gene. The V gene end was trimmed by 6 bases and the J gene end by 7 bases; junction bases not matched to a gene: 5. The CDR3 DNA sequence: TGTGCCAGCAGCCGACTAGCGGGAGGGCTTAATGAGCAGTTCTTC. As protein: CASSRLAGGLNEQFF.

V gene TRBV7-2 combines with J gene TRBJ2-7; 8 bases are shared with TRBD2. The V gene end was trimmed by 0 bases and the J gene end by 6 bases; junction bases not matched to a gene: 4. The CDR3 sequence is 14 residues long. Looked up from germline, CDR1 is SGHTA and CDR2 is FQGNSA. CDR3 sequence: CASSLARTSTEQYF. The CDR3 nucleotides are TGTGCCAGCAGCTTAGCCCGGACTAGCACCGAGCAGTACTTC.

The V gene is TRBV20-1, the J gene TRBJ1-2; perhaps TRBD1 as D (5 bases). This CDR3 has 13 amino acids. The V end was cut by 3 bases, the J end by 5 bases, with 13 bases between. The germline V gene has CDR1 DFQATT and CDR2 SNEGSKA (reference sequence). CDR3 DNA: TGCAGTGCTAGTATGGGGGGGAGGTATGGCTACACCTTC. Translating gives CSASMGGRYGYTF.

This chain uses TRBV28 with TRBJ1-5; TRBD1 matches 10 bases. Trimming took 5 bases from V and 2 from J; bases not matched to a gene: 15. Per germline, CDR1 MDHEN and CDR2 SYDVKM. The CDR3 has 19 amino acids. The CDR3 DNA sequence: TGTGCCAGCAGTCAAAATACCGGGACAGGGGCCTTCGGCAATCAGCCCCAGCATTTT. Translating it yields CASSQNTGTGAFGNQPQHF. The full variable domain, its missing parts supplied by reference TRBV28 and TRBJ1-5, is DVKVTQSSRYLVKRTGEKVFLECVQDMDHENMFWYRQDPGLGLRLIYFSYDVKMKEKGDIPEGYSVSREKKERFSLILESASTNQTSMYLCASSQNTGTGAFGNQPQHFGDGTRLSIL.

The chain carries TRBV3-1 (or the pseudogene TRBV3-2) and TRBJ2-3, with 8 bases that match TRBD2. This CDR3 spans 16 amino acids. The trim removed 4 bases at V and 1 base at J, leaving 7 bases unmatched. CDR1 and CDR2 (germline): LGHDT, YNNKEL (reference sequence). The CDR3 sequence is CASSPGGAPRTDTQYF. CDR3 nucleotides: TGTGCCAGCAGCCCGGGGGGGGCACCTCGCACAGATACGCAGTATTTT.

V usage is TRBV10-2 and J usage is TRBJ1-1; TRBD1 agrees at 7 bases. The junction had 8 bases not matched to a gene; V was cut back by 6 bases and J by 4 bases. This CDR3 is 14 amino acids long. The germline V gene has CDR1 WSHSY and CDR2 SAAADI. The CDR3: CASRETGRFTEAFF. The CDR3 nucleotides are TGCGCCAGCAGAGAGACAGGGCGTTTCACTGAAGCTTTCTTT.